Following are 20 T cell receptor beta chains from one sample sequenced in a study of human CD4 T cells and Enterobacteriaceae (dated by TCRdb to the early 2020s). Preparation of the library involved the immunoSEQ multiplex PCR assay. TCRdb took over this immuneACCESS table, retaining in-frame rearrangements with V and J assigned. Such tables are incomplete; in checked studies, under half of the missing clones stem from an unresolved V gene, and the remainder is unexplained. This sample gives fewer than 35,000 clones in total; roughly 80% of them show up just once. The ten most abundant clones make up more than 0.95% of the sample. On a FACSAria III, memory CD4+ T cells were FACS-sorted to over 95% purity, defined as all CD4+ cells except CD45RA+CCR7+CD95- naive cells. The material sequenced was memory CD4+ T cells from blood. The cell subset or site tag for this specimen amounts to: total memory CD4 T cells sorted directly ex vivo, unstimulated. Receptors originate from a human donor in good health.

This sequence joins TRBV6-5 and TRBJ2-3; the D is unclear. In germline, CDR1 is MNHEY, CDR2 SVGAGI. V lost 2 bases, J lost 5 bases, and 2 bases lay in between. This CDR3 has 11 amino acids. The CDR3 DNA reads TGTGCCAGCAGTTACATAGATACGCAGTATTTT. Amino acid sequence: CASSYIDTQYF.

CDR3 protein: CASSLWATDQPQHF. CDR3 in DNA: TGTGCCAGCAGTTTATGGGCAACCGATCAGCCCCAGCATTTT. The chain has TRBV27 and TRBJ1-5, with D unresolved. Per the germline V gene, CDR1 is MNHEY and CDR2 is SMNVEV (reference sequence). This CDR3 is 14 amino acids long. V lost 1 base, J lost 5 bases, and 9 bases lay in between.

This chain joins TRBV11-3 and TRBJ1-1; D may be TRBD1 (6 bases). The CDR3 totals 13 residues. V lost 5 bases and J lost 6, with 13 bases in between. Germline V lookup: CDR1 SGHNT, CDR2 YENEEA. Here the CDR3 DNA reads TGTGCCAGCAGCCCAACGGGGGCCCCTGAAGCTTTCTTT. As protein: CASSPTGAPEAFF.

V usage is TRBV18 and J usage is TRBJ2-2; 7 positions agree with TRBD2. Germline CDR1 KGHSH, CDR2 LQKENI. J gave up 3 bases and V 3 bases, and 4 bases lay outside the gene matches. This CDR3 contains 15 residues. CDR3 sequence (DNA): TGTGCCAGCTCACCCCGCCGGGGGGACACCGGGGAGCTGTTTTTT. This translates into CASSPRRGDTGELFF.

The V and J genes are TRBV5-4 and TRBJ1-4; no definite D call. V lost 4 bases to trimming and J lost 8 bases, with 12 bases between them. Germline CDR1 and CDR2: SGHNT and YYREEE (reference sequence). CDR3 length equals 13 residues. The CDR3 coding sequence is TGTGCCAGCAGCCCGGCTCAGAGAGAAAAACTGTTTTTT. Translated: CASSPAQREKLFF.

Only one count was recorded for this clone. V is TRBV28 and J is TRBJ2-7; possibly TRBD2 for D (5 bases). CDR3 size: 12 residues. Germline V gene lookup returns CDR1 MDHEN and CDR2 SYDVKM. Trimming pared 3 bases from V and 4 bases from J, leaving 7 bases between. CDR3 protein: CASSFVAYEQYF. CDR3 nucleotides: TGTGCCAGCAGTTTTGTAGCGTACGAGCAGTACTTC.

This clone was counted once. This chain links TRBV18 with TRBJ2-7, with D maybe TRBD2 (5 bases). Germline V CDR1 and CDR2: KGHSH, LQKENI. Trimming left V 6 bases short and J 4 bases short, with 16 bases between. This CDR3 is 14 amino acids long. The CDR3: CASSRPSGKYEQYF. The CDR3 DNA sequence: TGTGCCAGCTCTCGCCCCTCGGGAAAATACGAGCAGTACTTC.

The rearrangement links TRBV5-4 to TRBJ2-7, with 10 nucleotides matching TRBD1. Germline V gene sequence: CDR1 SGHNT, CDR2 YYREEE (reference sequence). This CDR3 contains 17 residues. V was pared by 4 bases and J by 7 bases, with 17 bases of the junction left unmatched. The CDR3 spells CASSTGGQGPSSREQYF. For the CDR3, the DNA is TGTGCCAGCAGCACGGGGGGACAGGGGCCCTCCAGTCGAGAGCAGTACTTC.

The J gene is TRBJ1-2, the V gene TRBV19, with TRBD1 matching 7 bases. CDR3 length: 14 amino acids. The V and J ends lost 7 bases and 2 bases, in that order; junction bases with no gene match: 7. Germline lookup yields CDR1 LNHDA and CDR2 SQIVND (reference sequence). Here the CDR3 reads CASIRTGMNYGYTF. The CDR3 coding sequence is TGTGCCAGTATTAGGACAGGAATGAACTATGGCTACACCTTC.

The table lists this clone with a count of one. This CDR3 reads CASSLDESSGNTIYF. The CDR3 DNA follows: TGTGCCAGCAGCTTAGACGAGTCCTCTGGAAACACCATATATTTT. The chain joins TRBV7-2 to TRBJ1-3; no definite D call. Trimming cost V 1 base and J 0 bases, with 7 bases left between them. Germline V gene sequence: CDR1 SGHTA, CDR2 FQGNSA. The CDR3 extends over 15 amino acids.

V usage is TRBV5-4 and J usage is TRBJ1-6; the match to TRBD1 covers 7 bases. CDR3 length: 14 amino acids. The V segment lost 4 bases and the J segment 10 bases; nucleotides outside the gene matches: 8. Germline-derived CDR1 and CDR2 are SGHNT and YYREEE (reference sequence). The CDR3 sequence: CASSQGQTDSPLHF. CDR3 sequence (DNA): TGTGCCAGCAGCCAGGGACAGACTGACTCACCCCTCCACTTT.

CDR3 protein: CASSADRAGYNEQFF. The CDR3 DNA follows: TGTGCCAGCAGCGCCGACAGGGCAGGCTACAATGAGCAGTTCTTC. This sequence joins TRBV9 and TRBJ2-1, with TRBD1 matching 7 bases. This CDR3 is built from 15 residues. J lost 3 bases, V lost 3 bases, and 6 bases had no gene match. Germline CDR1 SGDLS, CDR2 YYNGEE.

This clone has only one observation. The CDR3 loop reads CASTPGREQETQYF. In nucleotides, the CDR3 is TGTGCCAGCACCCCTGGGAGGGAACAAGAGACCCAGTACTTC. This chain connects TRBV7-9 to TRBJ2-5; TRBD2 matches 7 bases. The CDR3 runs to 14 residues. The germline V gene has CDR1 SEHNR and CDR2 FQNEAQ (reference sequence). The V gene end was trimmed by 7 bases and the J gene end by 2 bases; junction bases not matched to a gene: 7.

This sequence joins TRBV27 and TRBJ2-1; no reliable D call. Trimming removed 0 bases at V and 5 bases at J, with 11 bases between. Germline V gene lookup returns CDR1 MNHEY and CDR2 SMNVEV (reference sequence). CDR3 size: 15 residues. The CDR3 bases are TGTGCCAGCAGTTTATCAAGGGTGTCGAACAATGAGCAGTTCTTC. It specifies CASSLSRVSNNEQFF.

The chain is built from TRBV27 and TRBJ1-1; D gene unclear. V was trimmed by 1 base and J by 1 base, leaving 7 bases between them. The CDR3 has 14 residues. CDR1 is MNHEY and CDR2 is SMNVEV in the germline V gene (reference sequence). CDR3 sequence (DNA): TGTGCCAGCAGTTTATTACTGGGGAACACTGAAGCTTTCTTT. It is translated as CASSLLLGNTEAFF.

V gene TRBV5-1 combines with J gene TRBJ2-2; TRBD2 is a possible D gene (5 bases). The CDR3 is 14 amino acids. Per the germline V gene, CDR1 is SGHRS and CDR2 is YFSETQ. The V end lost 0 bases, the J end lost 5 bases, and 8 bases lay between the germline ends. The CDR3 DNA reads TGCGCCAGCAGCTTGGGGACTTGGACCGGGGAGCTGTTTTTT. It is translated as CASSLGTWTGELFF.

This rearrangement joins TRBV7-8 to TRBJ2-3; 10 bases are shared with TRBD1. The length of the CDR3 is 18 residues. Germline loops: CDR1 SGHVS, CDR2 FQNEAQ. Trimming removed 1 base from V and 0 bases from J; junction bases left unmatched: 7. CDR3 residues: CASSLVVAGQGSTDTQYF. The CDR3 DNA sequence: TGTGCCAGCAGCTTAGTCGTCGCGGGACAGGGGAGCACAGATACGCAGTATTTT.

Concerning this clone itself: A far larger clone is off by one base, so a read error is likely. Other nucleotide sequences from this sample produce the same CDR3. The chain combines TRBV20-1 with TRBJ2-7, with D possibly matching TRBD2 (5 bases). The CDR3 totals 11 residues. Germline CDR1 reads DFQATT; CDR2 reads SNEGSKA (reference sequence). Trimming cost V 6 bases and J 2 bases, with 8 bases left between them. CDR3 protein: CSAPGTYEQYF. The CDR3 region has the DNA TGCAGTGCCCCCGGGACCTACGAGCAGTACTTC.

CDR3 DNA sequence: TGTGCCAGCTCACCACCCGGGACAGGGTGGAATGAGCAGTTCTTC. Its protein product is CASSPPGTGWNEQFF. The chain couples TRBV18 to TRBJ2-1; 9 nucleotides line up with TRBD1. This CDR3 is built from 15 residues. V gave up 0 bases and J gave up 7 bases; unmatched junction bases: 4. Germline V gene sequence: CDR1 KGHSH, CDR2 LQKENI.

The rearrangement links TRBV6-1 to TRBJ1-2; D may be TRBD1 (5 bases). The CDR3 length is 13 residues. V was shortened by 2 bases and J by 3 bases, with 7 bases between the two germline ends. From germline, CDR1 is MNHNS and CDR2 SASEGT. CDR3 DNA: TGTGCCAGCAGTGAAACAGGAGACTATGGCTACACCTTC. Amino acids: CASSETGDYGYTF.